A selection of T cell receptor beta chains follows, all from one sample in a study of cytomegalovirus exposure and HLA in healthy donors. Generated by immunoSEQ multiplex PCR, the TCRdb table keeps only in-frame clones and is missing some. The sample includes around 150,000 clones, over 75% seen only once; the top ten take around 5%. The specimen was PBMCs. The receptors derive from a man aged 30 to 39 in good health. CDR3s include the opening cysteine and the closing phenylalanine or tryptophan. The order of the fields is D gene, clone size, V gene, J gene, CDR3 DNA, CDR3 protein. A D gene is named only where the DNA matches it firmly. Clone size, where shown, is once, few, many, or a class for clones that have expanded.

-	-	TRBV7-3	TRBJ1-1	TGTGCCAGCAGCCCCCTTCCGGGCACTGAAGCTTTCTTT	CASSPLPGTEAFF
-	-	TRBV28	TRBJ1-2	TGTGCCAGCAGTTTGGCAGGGCAGACCTATGGCTACACCTTC	CASSLAGQTYGYTF
TRBD2	-	TRBV2	TRBJ2-1	TGTGCCAGCAGCCCAACTAGCGGGGTCTCCTACAATGAGCAGTTCTTC	CASSPTSGVSYNEQFF
TRBD1	-	TRBV19	TRBJ1-1	TGTGCCAGTTCTGGACAGGCCAAGAACACTGAAGCTTTCTTT	CASSGQAKNTEAFF
TRBD1	-	TRBV4-3	TRBJ1-3	TGCGCCAGCAGCCGGACAGGGGGCTCTGGAAACACCATATATTTT	CASSRTGGSGNTIYF
-	-	TRBV5-4	TRBJ1-2	TGTGCCAGCAGCTTCGGAGGGATTCGTGGCTACACCTTC	CASSFGGIRGYTF
-	-	TRBV29-1	TRBJ1-2	TGCAGCGTTGAGCCCGGGGAGGGAAATGGCTACACCTTC	CSVEPGEGNGYTF
-	-	TRBV7-9	TRBJ2-7	TGTGCCAGCAGCTTAGGAGGAGGGATATCCCCCCGACCATACGAGCAGTACTTC	CASSLGGGISPRPYEQYF
-	-	TRBV5-4	TRBJ1-2	TGTGCCGTACAAGCGGGACTCCTCTATGGCTACACCTTC	CAVQAGLLYGYTF
TRBD1	-	TRBV7-8	TRBJ2-7	TGTGCCAGCAGCTTATTCCGGACAGGATTCAACGAGCAGTACTTC	CASSLFRTGFNEQYF
TRBD2	once	TRBV28	TRBJ2-1	TGTGCCAGCAGTTTTACTAGCGGAGTTTACAATGAGCAGTTCTTC	CASSFTSGVYNEQFF
-	-	TRBV27	TRBJ1-1	TGTGCCAGCAGTTTCCGGGGGGTGAACACTGAAGCTTTCTTT	CASSFRGVNTEAFF
-	-	TRBV25-1	TRBJ1-5	TGTGCCAGCAGTGCCGACGGGGAGGGCTATAGCAATCAGCCCCAGCATTTT	CASSADGEGYSNQPQHF